The source of this TCR beta chain is a study of CD8 T cells in ankylosing spondylitis. Study-level results: Disease-linked clones reportedly showed significant enrichment in matched ankylosing spondylitis synovial fluid. For ankylosing spondylitis blood, a TCR beta motif of 7 to 9 highly homologous variants appeared characteristic.

Quantitative barcoded 5'-RACE was used to prepare TCR beta libraries. MiXCR was run by TCRdb on the 5' RACE reads, yielding one entry per CDR3 protein. This table holds tens of thousands of distinct CDR3 sequences, approximately 5.3% found once. The sample holds many counts of this clonotype. Its cognate antigen is unknown. V dropped 4 bases and J dropped 4; count of bases not matched to a gene: 13. CDR1 is DFQATT, CDR2 SNEGSKA, per germline (reference sequence). This CDR3 has 16 amino acids. V gene TRBV20-1 combines with J gene TRBJ2-7; 10 bases match TRBD1. The sequencing sample was made of blood, either unsorted or a sorted T cell fraction (not recorded which). The TCR was taken from a male donor with ankylosing spondylitis or in good health (not recorded which). In nucleotides, the CDR3 is TGCAGTGCTAACCCGGGACAGGGGCCCCCGGGGTACGAGCAGTACTTC. It is translated as CSANPGQGPPGYEQYF.